Each of the 5 T cell receptor beta chains below was sequenced from the same sample in a study of cytomegalovirus exposure and HLA in healthy donors. Using immunoSEQ multiplex PCR, the repertoire was profiled, and TCRdb retains in-frame clones only, with some absent. The sample contains about 160,000 clones, 86% of which appear only once. The sequencing input was PBMCs. These receptors were taken from a woman in her 30s in good health and CMV-seronegative.

This sequence joins TRBV6-1 and TRBJ2-7; maybe TRBD2 (5 bases). The length of the CDR3 is 13 residues. V lost 4 bases to trimming and J lost 0 bases, with 7 bases between them. The germline V gene encodes CDR1 MNHNS and CDR2 SASEGT. The CDR3 sequence: CASSGERSYEQYF. The CDR3 nucleotides read TGTGCCAGCAGTGGGGAGCGCTCCTACGAGCAGTACTTC.

This chain uses TRBV7-9 with TRBJ1-3; D gene uncertain. Germline loops: CDR1 SEHNR, CDR2 FQNEAQ (reference sequence). The length of the CDR3 is 14 residues. Trimming pared 1 base from V and 5 bases from J, leaving 9 bases between. CDR3 protein: CASSLDGDRNTIYF. The CDR3 region has the DNA TGTGCCAGCAGCTTAGATGGGGATCGAAACACCATATATTTT.

This sequence joins TRBV28 and TRBJ2-3; 8 nucleotides align to TRBD1. V lost 2 bases to trimming and J lost 4 bases; unmatched junction nucleotides: 5. The CDR3 is 15 amino acids. CDR1 and CDR2 from the germline V gene are MDHEN and SYDVKM. CDR3 loop: CASSLGQGHADTQYF. CDR3 DNA sequence: TGTGCCAGCAGTTTAGGACAGGGACACGCAGATACGCAGTATTTT.

The chain joins TRBV7-3 to TRBJ2-5, with D unresolved. V dropped 4 bases and J dropped 7 bases, with 19 bases sitting between them. The CDR3 consists of 15 residues. Per the germline V gene, CDR1 is SGHTA and CDR2 is FQGTGA. CDR3 sequence (DNA): TGTGCCAGCAGCTCAACCTCGGACCCCCCGGGGACCCAGTACTTC. It translates to CASSSTSDPPGTQYF.

The gene calls are TRBV9 and TRBJ2-7, with 11 nucleotides matching TRBD1. Germline V gene data show CDR1 as SGDLS and CDR2 as YYNGEE. Trimming at V came to 4 bases and at J to 6 bases, leaving 6 bases not matched to a gene. This CDR3 is 14 amino acids long. The CDR3: CASSPGQGGAEQYF. The CDR3, as DNA: TGTGCCAGCAGCCCGGGACAGGGGGGGGCCGAGCAGTACTTC. Variable domain in full (rest from reference TRBV9 and TRBJ2-7): DSGVTQTPKHLITATGQRVTLRCSPRSGDLSVYWYQQSLDQGLQFLIQYYNGEERAKGNILERFSAQQFPDLHSELNLSSLELGDSALYFCASSPGQGGAEQYFGPGTRLTVT.